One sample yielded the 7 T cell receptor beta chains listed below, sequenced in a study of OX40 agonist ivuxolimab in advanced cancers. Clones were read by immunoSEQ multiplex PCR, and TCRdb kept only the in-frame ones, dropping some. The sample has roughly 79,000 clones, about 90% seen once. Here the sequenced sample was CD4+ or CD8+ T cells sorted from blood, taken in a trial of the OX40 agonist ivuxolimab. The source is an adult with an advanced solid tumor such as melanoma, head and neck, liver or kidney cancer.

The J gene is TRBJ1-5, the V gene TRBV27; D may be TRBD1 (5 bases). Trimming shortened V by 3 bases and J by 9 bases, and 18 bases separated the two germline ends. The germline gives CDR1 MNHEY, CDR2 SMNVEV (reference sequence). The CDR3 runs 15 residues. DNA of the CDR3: TGTGCCAGCAGTTTGTCAGTCGGGGGGTTATGGCCCCAGCATTTT. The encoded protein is CASSLSVGGLWPQHF.

The DNA of the CDR3 is TGTGCCTGGAATCCGGATACCAGCACAGATACGCAGTATTTT. Protein product: CAWNPDTSTDTQYF. This chain connects TRBV30 to TRBJ2-3; D gene unclear. Germline values: CDR1 GTSNPN, CDR2 SVGIG (reference sequence). The CDR3 extends over 14 amino acids. Trimming took 4 bases from V and 0 from J, leaving 11 bases between them.

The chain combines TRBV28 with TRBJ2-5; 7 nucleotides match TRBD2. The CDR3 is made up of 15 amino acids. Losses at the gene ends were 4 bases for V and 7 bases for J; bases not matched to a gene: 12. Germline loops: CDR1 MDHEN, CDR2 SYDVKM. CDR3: CASSWASGRSGTQYF. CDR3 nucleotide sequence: TGTGCCAGCAGTTGGGCTAGCGGACGCTCGGGGACCCAGTACTTC.

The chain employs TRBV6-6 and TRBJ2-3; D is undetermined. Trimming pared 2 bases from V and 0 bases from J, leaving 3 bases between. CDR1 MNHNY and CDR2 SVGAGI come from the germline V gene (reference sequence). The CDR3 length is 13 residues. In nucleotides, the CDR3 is TGTGCCAGCAGTTACGGGAGCACAGATACGCAGTATTTT. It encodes CASSYGSTDTQYF.

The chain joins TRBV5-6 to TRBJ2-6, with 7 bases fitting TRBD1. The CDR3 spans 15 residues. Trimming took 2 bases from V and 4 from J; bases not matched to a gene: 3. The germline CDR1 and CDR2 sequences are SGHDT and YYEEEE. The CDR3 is CASSLQGNGANVLTF. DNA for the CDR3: TGTGCCAGCAGCTTACAGGGGAACGGGGCCAACGTCCTGACTTTC.

DNA of the CDR3: TGTGCCAGCTCACCAGGGACAGGGGGCCGGGACACTGAAGCTTTCTTT. It specifies CASSPGTGGRDTEAFF. The V call is TRBV18, the J call TRBJ1-1; TRBD1 matches 12 bases. J gave up 3 bases and V 2 bases, and 4 bases lay outside the gene matches. Per germline, CDR1 KGHSH and CDR2 LQKENI. The CDR3 contains 16 residues. The variable domain in full, with the rest retrieved from reference TRBV18 and TRBJ1-1, is NAGVMQNPRHLVRRRGQEARLRCSPMKGHSHVYWYRQLPEEGLKFMVYLQKENIIDESGMPKERFSAEFPKEGPSILRIQQVVRGDSAAYFCASSPGTGGRDTEAFFGQGTRLTVV.

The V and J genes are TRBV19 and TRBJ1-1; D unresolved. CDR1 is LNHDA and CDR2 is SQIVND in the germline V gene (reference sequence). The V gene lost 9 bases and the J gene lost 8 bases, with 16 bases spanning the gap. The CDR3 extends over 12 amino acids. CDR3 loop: CASRYLGSEAFF. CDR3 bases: TGTGCCAGCCGATATCTGGGGTCCGAAGCTTTCTTT.